The clone carrying this TCR beta chain has a count of ten or more. As yet, its antigen is unknown. The sample belongs to a study of T cells after yellow fever vaccination. Study-level information: Fractions of limited cellularity were prepared by means of SMART-Seq v4 Ultra Low Input.

Findings and limits, study-wide: Reappearance after the booster was observed for most primary-vaccination clones (about 96% CD4, about 86% CD8). Overall, a small share of clonotypes was seen in both CD4 and CD8 compartments.

As TCR cDNA was made by 5'RACE template switching, a universal primer site and UMIs were added. TCRdb re-called the 5' RACE reads with MiXCR, one entry per CDR3 protein. The table lists about 250,000 distinct CDR3 sequences, 3.6% of them singletons, with around a fifth in the top ten. The CDR3 totals 15 residues. The V end lost 7 bases, the J end lost 0 bases, and 17 bases lay between the germline ends. Germline V lookup: CDR1 SGHRS, CDR2 YFSETQ. The gene calls are TRBV5-1 and TRBJ2-7; D possibly corresponds to TRBD2 (6 bases). The material sequenced was PBMCs, taken 15 days after the yellow fever booster vaccination. This receptor was taken from a man aged 18 to 30 who received the YFV17D yellow fever vaccine. The CDR3 loop reads CASARGGGSSYEQYF. The CDR3 coding sequence is TGCGCCAGCGCCCGAGGTGGGGGGAGCTCCTACGAGCAGTACTTC.